This T cell receptor beta chain was documented in a study of breast tumors, draining lymph nodes, adjacent tissues. The lymph nodes were axillary draining lymph nodes from breast cancer patients. This clonotype has just a few counts. Sequence at one end of the junction differs from germline and may be a read error. Each CDR3 protein is one row after TCRdb ran MiXCR on the multiplex PCR reads. The table has 150,000 to 200,000 distinct CDR3 sequences, 25% to 40% seen once; the top ten hold roughly 4.5%. Germline V lookup: CDR1 SEHNR, CDR2 FQNEAQ (reference sequence). This CDR3 has 17 amino acids. Sequenced material: axillary lymph node tissue. This sequence was found in a female donor with breast cancer. Some clones in this sample may be carry-over from other donors' samples. V usage is TRBV7-9 and J usage is TRBJ1-3; D unclear. Here the CDR3 reads CASSDDRVLASGNPIYF. The CDR3 nucleotides read TGTGCCAGCAGCGACGATAGGGTCTTGGCCTCTGGAAACCCCATATATTTT.